The 11 T cell receptor beta chains reported below all come from one sample, sequenced in a study of shared clonotypes between healthy human individuals. Measured with immunoSEQ multiplex PCR; TCRdb has only the in-frame clones, and not every one. Counted here are under 650,000 clones, 95% to 97% occurring once; the ten biggest clones make up 0.06%. Material for sequencing was naive CD4+ T cells sorted from blood. Subset specified: CD45RA+ positively selected. The receptors shown here come from a woman aged 25 to 45 in good health.

This clone was picked up one time. The gene calls are TRBV11-2 and TRBJ1-1; a possible D gene is TRBD1 (5 bases). CDR1 is SGHAT and CDR2 is FQNNGV in the germline V gene. V lost 0 bases, J lost 2 bases, and 13 bases lay in between. The CDR3 totals 16 residues. The CDR3 region has the DNA TGTGCCAGCAGCTTAGATTGGGCAGGGATTAACACTGAAGCTTTCTTT. Protein sequence: CASSLDWAGINTEAFF.

Written as DNA, the CDR3 is TGTGCCAGCAGCTTAGAGAGAATCGGGGGGGAGGTCGCCTACAATGAGCAGTTCTTC. As protein: CASSLERIGGEVAYNEQFF. The rearrangement joins TRBV7-8 to TRBJ2-1, with TRBD2 matching 8 bases. V gave up 1 base and J gave up 2 bases; unmatched junction bases: 13. Germline-derived CDR1 and CDR2 are SGHVS and FQNEAQ. This CDR3 comprises 19 residues.

The gene calls are TRBV5-1 and TRBJ1-2, with D perhaps matching TRBD1 (5 bases). V was trimmed by 4 bases and J by 3 bases, leaving 16 bases between them. The V gene's germline CDR1 is SGHRS and CDR2 YFSETQ. The CDR3 extends over 15 amino acids. CDR3 residues: CASSRSLLTDYGYTF. In DNA, the CDR3 is TGCGCCAGCAGCCGATCCTTATTGACAGACTATGGCTACACCTTC.

The chain employs TRBV9 and TRBJ1-2; D might be TRBD1 (5 bases). CDR3 size: 15 residues. V lost 3 bases to trimming and J lost 2 bases, with 14 bases between them. The germline CDR1 and CDR2 sequences are SGDLS and YYNGEE. The CDR3 DNA follows: TGTGCCAGCAGCGCGGCAGGGAGGGGCAACTATGGCTACACCTTC. Amino acids: CASSAAGRGNYGYTF.

This clone appeared once. The rearrangement joins TRBV28 to TRBJ2-5, with no clear D. The J call may be mistaken, given a closer DNA end match to TRBJ2-7. This CDR3 is built from 16 residues. Germline loops: CDR1 MDHEN, CDR2 SYDVKM. The CDR3 DNA reads as TGTGCCAGCAGTTTAGTTGTCGGCCCTGTCCCCTACGAGCAGTACTTC. Translated: CASSLVVGPVPYEQYF.

This rearrangement joins TRBV5-4 to TRBJ1-2, with a possible D match to TRBD1 (6 bases). CDR3 length: 14 amino acids. CDR1 SGHNT and CDR2 YYREEE come from the germline V gene (reference sequence). V gave up 6 bases and J gave up 12 bases, with 24 bases separating them. The CDR3 coding sequence is TGTGCCAGCATCTCGCCTACCGGAACAGGGCCCCACACCTTC. It codes for CASISPTGTGPHTF.

CDR3 amino acids: CASSSPRHQETQYF. The CDR3 coding sequence is TGTGCCAGCAGCTCCCCCCGCCACCAAGAGACCCAGTACTTC. V gene TRBV11-3 combines with J gene TRBJ2-5; D gene ambiguous. V was clipped by 4 bases and J by 0 bases, with 9 bases between them. CDR3 length: 14 residues. Germline loops: CDR1 SGHNT, CDR2 YENEEA.

The V gene is TRBV28, the J gene TRBJ2-7; 7 bases match TRBD1. Germline-derived CDR1 and CDR2 are MDHEN and SYDVKM. This CDR3 has 14 residues. V shed 5 bases and J 2 bases; nucleotides not matched to a gene: 6. Written as DNA, the CDR3 is TGTGCCAGCAGTCGGACAGGCACCCCCTACGAGCAGTACTTC. It translates to CASSRTGTPYEQYF.

The chain's CDR3 is CASSHTGQGAFQPQHF. CDR3 sequence (DNA): TGTGCCAGCAGTCACACCGGACAGGGGGCGTTTCAGCCCCAGCATTTT. The chain combines TRBV6-6 with TRBJ1-5, with 11 bases fitting TRBD1. Germline CDR1 reads MNHNY; CDR2 reads SVGAGI (reference sequence). The CDR3 has 16 residues. With 5 bases clipped from V and 6 bases from J, the junction kept 9 bases outside the gene matches.

This chain connects TRBV14 to TRBJ2-7; the match to TRBD2 covers 8 bases. Germline CDR1 SGHDN, CDR2 FVKESK. The trim removed 3 bases at V and 4 bases at J, leaving 8 bases unmatched. The CDR3 extends over 15 amino acids. DNA for the CDR3: TGTGCCAGCAGCCAGGGACTAGGTCCTGGGTACGAGCAGTACTTC. Translation: CASSQGLGPGYEQYF.

This clone has just a few counts. The V call is TRBV7-9, the J call TRBJ2-7; TRBD2 matches 8 bases. CDR1 SEHNR and CDR2 FQNEAQ come from the germline V gene (reference sequence). The CDR3 loop spans 13 amino acids. Losses at the gene ends were 4 bases for V and 6 bases for J; bases not matched to a gene: 5. The DNA of the CDR3 is TGTGCCAGCAGCTCCACCGGGACTAGCGAGCAGTACTTC. Amino acids: CASSSTGTSEQYF.